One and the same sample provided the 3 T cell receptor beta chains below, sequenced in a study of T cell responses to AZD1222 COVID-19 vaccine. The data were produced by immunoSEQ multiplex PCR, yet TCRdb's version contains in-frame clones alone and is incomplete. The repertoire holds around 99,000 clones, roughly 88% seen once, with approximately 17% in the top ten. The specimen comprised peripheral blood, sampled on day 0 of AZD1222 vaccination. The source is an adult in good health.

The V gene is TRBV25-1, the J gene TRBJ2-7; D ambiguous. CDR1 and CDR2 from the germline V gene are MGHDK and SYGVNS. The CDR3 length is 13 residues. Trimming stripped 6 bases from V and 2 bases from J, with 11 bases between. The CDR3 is CASRGPATYEQYF. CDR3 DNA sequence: TGTGCCAGCAGGGGCCCGGCGACCTACGAGCAGTACTTC.

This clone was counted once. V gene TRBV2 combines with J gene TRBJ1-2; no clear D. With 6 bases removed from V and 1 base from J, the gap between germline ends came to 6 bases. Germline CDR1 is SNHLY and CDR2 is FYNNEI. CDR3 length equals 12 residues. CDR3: CASSFNNYGYTF. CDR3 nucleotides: TGTGCCAGCAGCTTTAATAACTATGGCTACACCTTC. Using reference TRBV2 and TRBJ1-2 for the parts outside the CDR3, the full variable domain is EPEVTQTPSHQVTQMGQEVILRCVPISNHLYFYWYRQILGQKVEFLVSFYNNEISEKSEIFDDQFSVERPDGSNFTLKIRSTKLEDSAMYFCASSFNNYGYTFGSGTRLTVV.

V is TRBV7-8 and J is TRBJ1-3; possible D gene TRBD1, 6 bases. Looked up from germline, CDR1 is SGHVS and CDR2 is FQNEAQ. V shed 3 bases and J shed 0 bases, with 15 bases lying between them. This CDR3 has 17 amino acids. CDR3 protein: CASSLMRGAFSGNTIYF. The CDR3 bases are TGTGCCAGCAGCTTGATGCGGGGGGCCTTCTCTGGAAACACCATATATTTT.